This T cell receptor beta chain was recorded in a study of CD8 T cells in ankylosing spondylitis. Library preparation for TCR beta used quantitative 5'-RACE with molecular barcodes. MiXCR was run by TCRdb on the 5' RACE reads, yielding one entry per CDR3 protein. The sample includes fewer than 750,000 distinct CDR3 sequences, over 15% of them seen just once. Study-level results: Within ankylosing spondylitis blood, a TCR beta motif made up of eight highly homologous variants appeared to be characteristic. Certain motif variants had earlier appeared in reactive arthritis synovial fluid and blood. It was reported that disease-linked clones were significantly enriched in matched ankylosing spondylitis synovial fluid. Disease-linked clones, CD8+, were relatively rare in peripheral blood.

The CDR3 runs to 12 residues. Per the germline V gene, CDR1 is LGHNT and CDR2 is FRNRAP. This clonotype was counted a few times. Its antigen is still unknown. The V call is TRBV12-5, the J call TRBJ1-1; 10 nucleotides line up with TRBD1. The sample taken for sequencing was blood, either unsorted or a sorted T cell fraction (not recorded which). The sequence was collected from a male donor with ankylosing spondylitis. The CDR3 sequence is CAGQGPGTEAFF. In DNA form, the CDR3 reads TGTGCGGGACAGGGGCCGGGCACTGAAGCTTTCTTT.